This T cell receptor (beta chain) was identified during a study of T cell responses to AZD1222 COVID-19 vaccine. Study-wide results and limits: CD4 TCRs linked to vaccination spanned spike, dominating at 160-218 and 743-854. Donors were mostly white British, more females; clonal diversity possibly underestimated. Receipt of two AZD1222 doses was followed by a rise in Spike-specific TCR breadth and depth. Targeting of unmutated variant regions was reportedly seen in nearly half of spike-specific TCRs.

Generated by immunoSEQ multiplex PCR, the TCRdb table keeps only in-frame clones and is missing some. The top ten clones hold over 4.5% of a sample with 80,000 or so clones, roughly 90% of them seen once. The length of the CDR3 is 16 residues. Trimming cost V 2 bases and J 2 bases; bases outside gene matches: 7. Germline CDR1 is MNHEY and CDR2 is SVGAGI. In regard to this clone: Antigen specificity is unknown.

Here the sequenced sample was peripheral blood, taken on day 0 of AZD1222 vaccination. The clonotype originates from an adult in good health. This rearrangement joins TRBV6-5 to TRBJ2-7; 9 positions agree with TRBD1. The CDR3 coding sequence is TGTGCCAGCAGTTACGTCGGGACAGGGAGTCCCTACGAGCAGTACTTC. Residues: CASSYVGTGSPYEQYF.